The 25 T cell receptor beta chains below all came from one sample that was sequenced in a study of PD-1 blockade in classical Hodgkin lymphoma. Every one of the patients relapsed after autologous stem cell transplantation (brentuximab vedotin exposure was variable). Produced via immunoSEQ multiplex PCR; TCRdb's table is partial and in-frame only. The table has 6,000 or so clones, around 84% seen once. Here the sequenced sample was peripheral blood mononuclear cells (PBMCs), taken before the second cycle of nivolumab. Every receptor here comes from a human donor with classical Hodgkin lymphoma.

The CDR3 sequence: CSALGTEAFF. As DNA, the CDR3 is TGCAGTGCCCTCGGGACAGAAGCTTTCTTT. The rearrangement uses TRBV20-1 and TRBJ1-1; TRBD1 might be the D (6 bases). The V end was cut by 6 bases, the J end by 8 bases, with 10 bases between. Germline V gives CDR1 DFQATT, CDR2 SNEGSKA (reference sequence). The CDR3 extends over 10 amino acids.

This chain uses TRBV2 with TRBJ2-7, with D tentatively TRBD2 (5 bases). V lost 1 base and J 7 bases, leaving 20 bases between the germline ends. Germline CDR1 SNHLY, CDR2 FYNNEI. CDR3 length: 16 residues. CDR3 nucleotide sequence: TGTGCCAGCAGTGAAGACCCTTGGGCAGGACTTGATGAGCAGTACGTC. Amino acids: CASSEDPWAGLDEQYV.

CDR3 DNA sequence: TGCGCCAGCAGCCACCATGGTGGGCTCGACACTGAAGCTTTCTTT. This codes for CASSHHGGLDTEAFF. The chain joins TRBV5-1 to TRBJ1-1; D remains ambiguous. This CDR3 contains 15 residues. V was cut by 4 bases and J by 3 bases, with 16 bases left in between. Germline assignment: CDR1 SGHRS and CDR2 YFSETQ. The full variable domain, with the rest looked up from reference TRBV5-1 and TRBJ1-1, is KAGVTQTPRYLIKTRGQQVTLSCSPISGHRSVSWYQQTPGQGLQFLFEYFSETQRNKGNFPGRFSGRQFSNSRSEMNVSTLELGDSALYLCASSHHGGLDTEAFFGQGTRLTVV.

In DNA, the CDR3 is TGTGCCAGCAGCCCCGCCATGGTCTTCCCACTTAGCACAGATACGCAGTATTTT. The encoded protein is CASSPAMVFPLSTDTQYF. This sequence joins TRBV14 and TRBJ2-3; D uncertain. The ends were cut back, 4 bases at V and 0 bases at J, with 20 bases in the middle. CDR3 length: 18 amino acids. Per germline, CDR1 SGHDN and CDR2 FVKESK.

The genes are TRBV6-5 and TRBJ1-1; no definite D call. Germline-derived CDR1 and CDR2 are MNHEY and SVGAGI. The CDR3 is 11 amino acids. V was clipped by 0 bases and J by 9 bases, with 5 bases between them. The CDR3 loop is CASSYSGKAFF. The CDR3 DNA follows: TGTGCCAGCAGTTACTCGGGGAAAGCTTTCTTT.

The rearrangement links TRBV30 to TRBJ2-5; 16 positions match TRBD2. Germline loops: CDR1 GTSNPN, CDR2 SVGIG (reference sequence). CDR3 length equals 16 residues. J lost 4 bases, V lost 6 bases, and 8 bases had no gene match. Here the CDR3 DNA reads TGTGCCTGCAGATCCGGGACTAGCGGGGGGGCAGAGACCCAGTACTTC. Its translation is CACRSGTSGGAETQYF.

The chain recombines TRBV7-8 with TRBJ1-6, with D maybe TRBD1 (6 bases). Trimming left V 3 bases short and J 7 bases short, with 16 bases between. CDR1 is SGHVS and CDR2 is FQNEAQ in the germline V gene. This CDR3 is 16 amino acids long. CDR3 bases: TGTGCCAGCAGCTTTAGCCCGGGACACTACAATTCACCCCTCCACTTT. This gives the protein CASSFSPGHYNSPLHF.

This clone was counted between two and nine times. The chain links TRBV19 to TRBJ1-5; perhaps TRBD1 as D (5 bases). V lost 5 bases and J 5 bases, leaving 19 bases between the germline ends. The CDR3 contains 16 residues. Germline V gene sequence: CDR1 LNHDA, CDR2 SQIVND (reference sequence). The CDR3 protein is CASSPPGRWVYQPQHF. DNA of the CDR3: TGTGCCAGTAGTCCCCCGGGACGCTGGGTTTATCAGCCCCAGCATTTT.

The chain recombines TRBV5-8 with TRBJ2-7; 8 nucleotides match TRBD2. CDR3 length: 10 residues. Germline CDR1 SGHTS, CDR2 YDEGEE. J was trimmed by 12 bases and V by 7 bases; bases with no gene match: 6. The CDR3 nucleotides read TGTGCCAGCGAGCGGGAGAGGGGGTACGTC. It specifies CASERERGYV.

The CDR3 DNA reads TGCAGCGTTGTAAGGGGACTGAACACTGAAGCTTTCTTT. Its protein is CSVVRGLNTEAFF. The chain recombines TRBV29-1 with TRBJ1-1; maybe TRBD1 (5 bases). This CDR3 spans 13 amino acids. Trimming removed 4 bases at V and 0 bases at J, with 9 bases between. Germline CDR1 SQVTM, CDR2 ANQGSEA.

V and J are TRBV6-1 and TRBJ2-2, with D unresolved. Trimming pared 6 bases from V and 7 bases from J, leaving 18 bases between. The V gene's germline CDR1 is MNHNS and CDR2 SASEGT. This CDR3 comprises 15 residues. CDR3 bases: TGTGCCAGCAGACTTAGGACGGCTATAGGCGGGGAGCTGTTTTTT. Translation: CASRLRTAIGGELFF.

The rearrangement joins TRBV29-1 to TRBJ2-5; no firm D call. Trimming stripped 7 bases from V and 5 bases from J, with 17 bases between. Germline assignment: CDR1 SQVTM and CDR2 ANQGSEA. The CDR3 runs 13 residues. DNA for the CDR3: TGCAGCGCACGACACCGTTTTCTTGAGACCCAGTACTTC. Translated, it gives CSARHRFLETQYF.

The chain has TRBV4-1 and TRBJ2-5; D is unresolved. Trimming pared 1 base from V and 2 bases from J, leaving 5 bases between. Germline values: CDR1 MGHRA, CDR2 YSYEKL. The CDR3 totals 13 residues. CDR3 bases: TGCGCCAGCAGCCAAGCTATTCAAGAGACCCAGTACTTC. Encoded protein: CASSQAIQETQYF.

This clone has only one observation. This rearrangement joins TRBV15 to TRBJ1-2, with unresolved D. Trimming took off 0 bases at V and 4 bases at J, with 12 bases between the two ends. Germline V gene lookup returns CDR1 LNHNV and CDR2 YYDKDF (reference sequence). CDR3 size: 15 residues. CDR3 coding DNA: TGTGCCACCAGCAGAGACGGGGATTCGCTCTATGGCTACACCTTC. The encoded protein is CATSRDGDSLYGYTF.

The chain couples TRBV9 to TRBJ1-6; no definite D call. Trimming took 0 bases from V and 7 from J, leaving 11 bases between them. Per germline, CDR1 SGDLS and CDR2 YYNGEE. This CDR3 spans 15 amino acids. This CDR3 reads CASSVEWDSNSPLHF. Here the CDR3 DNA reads TGTGCCAGCAGCGTAGAATGGGATTCAAATTCACCCCTCCACTTT.

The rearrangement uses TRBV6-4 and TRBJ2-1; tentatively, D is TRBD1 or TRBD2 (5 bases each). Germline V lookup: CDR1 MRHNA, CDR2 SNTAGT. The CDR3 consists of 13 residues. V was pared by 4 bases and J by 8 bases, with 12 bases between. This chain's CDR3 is CASSVVWGYEQFF. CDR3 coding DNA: TGTGCCAGCAGTGTGGTTTGGGGGTATGAGCAGTTCTTC.

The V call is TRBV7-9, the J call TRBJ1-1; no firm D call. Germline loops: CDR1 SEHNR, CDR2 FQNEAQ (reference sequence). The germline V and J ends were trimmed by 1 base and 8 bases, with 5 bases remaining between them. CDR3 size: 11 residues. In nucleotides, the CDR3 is TGTGCCAGCAGCTTAGGCAGGGAAGCTTTCTTT. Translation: CASSLGREAFF.

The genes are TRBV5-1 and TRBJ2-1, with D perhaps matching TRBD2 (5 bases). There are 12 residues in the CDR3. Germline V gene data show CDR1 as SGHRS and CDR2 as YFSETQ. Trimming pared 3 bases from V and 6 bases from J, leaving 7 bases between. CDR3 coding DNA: TGCGCCAGCAGCTCGGGGAGCAATGAGCAGTTCTTC. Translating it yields CASSSGSNEQFF. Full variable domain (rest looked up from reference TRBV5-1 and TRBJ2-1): KAGVTQTPRYLIKTRGQQVTLSCSPISGHRSVSWYQQTPGQGLQFLFEYFSETQRNKGNFPGRFSGRQFSNSRSEMNVSTLELGDSALYLCASSSGSNEQFFGPGTRLTVL.

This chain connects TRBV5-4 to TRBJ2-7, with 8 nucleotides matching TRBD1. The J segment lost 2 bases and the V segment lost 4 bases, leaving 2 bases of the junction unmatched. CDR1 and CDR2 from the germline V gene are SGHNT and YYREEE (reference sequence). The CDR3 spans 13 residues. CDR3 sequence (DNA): TGTGCCAGCAGCATGGACAGGGCCTACGAGCAGTACGTC. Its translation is CASSMDRAYEQYV.

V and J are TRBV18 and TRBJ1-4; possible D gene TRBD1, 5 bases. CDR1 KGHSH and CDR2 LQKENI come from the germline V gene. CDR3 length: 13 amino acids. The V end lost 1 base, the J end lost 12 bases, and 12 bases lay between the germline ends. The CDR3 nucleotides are TGTGCCAGCTCACCACTCGGGGCTAGAGAACTGTTTTTT. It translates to CASSPLGARELFF.

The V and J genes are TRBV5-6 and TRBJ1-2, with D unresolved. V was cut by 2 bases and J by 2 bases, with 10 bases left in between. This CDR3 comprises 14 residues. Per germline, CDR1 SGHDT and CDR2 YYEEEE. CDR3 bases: TGTGCCAGCAGCTTTAATGGGGAAAACTATGGCTACACCTTC. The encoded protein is CASSFNGENYGYTF.

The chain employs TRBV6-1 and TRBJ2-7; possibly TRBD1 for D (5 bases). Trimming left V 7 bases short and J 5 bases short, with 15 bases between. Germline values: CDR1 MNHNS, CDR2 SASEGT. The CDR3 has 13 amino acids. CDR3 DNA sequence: TGTGCCAGCAACCCCCCAGGGTCCCACGAGCAGTACGTC. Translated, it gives CASNPPGSHEQYV.

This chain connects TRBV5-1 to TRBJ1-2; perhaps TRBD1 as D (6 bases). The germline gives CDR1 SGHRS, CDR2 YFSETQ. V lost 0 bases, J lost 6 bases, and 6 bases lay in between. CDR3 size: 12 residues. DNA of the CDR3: TGCGCCAGCAGCTTGGGGGACAATGGCTACACCTTC. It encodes CASSLGDNGYTF. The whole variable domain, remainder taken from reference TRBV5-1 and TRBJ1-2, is KAGVTQTPRYLIKTRGQQVTLSCSPISGHRSVSWYQQTPGQGLQFLFEYFSETQRNKGNFPGRFSGRQFSNSRSEMNVSTLELGDSALYLCASSLGDNGYTFGSGTRLTVV.

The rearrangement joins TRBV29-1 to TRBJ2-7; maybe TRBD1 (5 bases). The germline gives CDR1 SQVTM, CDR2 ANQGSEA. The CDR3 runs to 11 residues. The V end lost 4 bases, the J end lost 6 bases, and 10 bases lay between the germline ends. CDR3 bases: TGCAGCGTTGCTTCAGGGTCCGAGCAGTACGTC. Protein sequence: CSVASGSEQYV.

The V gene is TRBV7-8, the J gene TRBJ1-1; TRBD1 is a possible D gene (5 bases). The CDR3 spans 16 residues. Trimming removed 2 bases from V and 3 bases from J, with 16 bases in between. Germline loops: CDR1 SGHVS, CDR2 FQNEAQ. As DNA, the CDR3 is TGTGCCAGCAGCTTACTGGGTGGGGGACTCGACACTGAAGCTTTCTTT. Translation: CASSLLGGGLDTEAFF.